This TCR beta chain came from a study of T cell responses to AZD1222 COVID-19 vaccine. Study-level findings and limits: Epitopes outside B.1.351 and B.1.1.7 mutated regions reportedly drew nearly half of spike TCRs. The study identified only a handful of AZD1222 recipients as seropositive at baseline. Recipients of two AZD1222 doses showed rising Spike-specific TCR breadth and depth.

This CDR3 has 15 residues. CDR1 and CDR2 (germline): SGHTA, FQGNSA. Losses at the gene ends were 2 bases for V and 5 bases for J; bases not matched to a gene: 5. As concerns this clone: Its specificity is not known.

Libraries were prepared by immunoSEQ multiplex PCR; TCRdb keeps only in-frame clonotypes and omits some of them. The table has about 100,000 clones, around 91% seen once. The V and J genes are TRBV7-2 and TRBJ2-5, with 10 bases that match TRBD2. The sequence was collected from an adult who received the AZD1222 COVID-19 vaccine. Sequenced material: peripheral blood, taken 28 days after the second AZD1222 dose. CDR3 residues: CASSLQAGGRETQYF. In nucleotides, the CDR3 is TGTGCCAGCAGCTTACAAGCGGGAGGGCGGGAGACCCAGTACTTC.